These T cell receptor beta chains were read from a single sample in a study of neurological immune-mediated disorders. TCRdb reprocessed the 5' RACE reads via MiXCR and lists one record per CDR3 protein. The data show about 90,000 distinct CDR3 sequences, over 10% seen once. Sequencing input: PBMCs. These receptors came from a female donor with HTLV-1-associated myelopathy (HAM/TSP). Both conserved end residues are part of each CDR3. The D gene is left open where the match is weak. Not every row has a clone size; where given, it reads once, few, many or a size class.

D: -
size: many
V: TRBV20-1
J: TRBJ2-1
CDR3: CSGSRSYNEQFF
DNA: TGCAGTGGCAGCCGCTCCTACAATGAGCAGTTCTTC

D: -
size: few
V: TRBV11-2
J: TRBJ2-1
CDR3: CASSLDLGGPQFF
DNA: TGTGCCAGCAGCTTAGATCTCGGGGGGCCGCAGTTCTTC

D: -
size: many
V: TRBV9
J: TRBJ1-6
CDR3: CASSVDGVSKSPLHF
DNA: TGTGCCAGCAGCGTAGATGGGGTCAGTAAGTCACCCCTCCACTTT

D: -
size: many
V: TRBV4-1
J: TRBJ2-3
CDR3: CASSQEVVGLRDTQYF
DNA: TGCGCCAGCAGCCAAGAGGTTGTGGGACTGCGGGATACGCAGTATTTT

D: -
size: many
V: TRBV7-2
J: TRBJ2-7
CDR3: CASSLAPAYEQYF
DNA: TGTGCCAGCAGCTTAGCGCCCGCCTACGAGCAGTACTTC

D: -
size: many
V: TRBV5-1
J: TRBJ2-7
CDR3: CASSLAGGEQYF
DNA: TGCGCCAGCAGCTTGGCTGGGGGGGAGCAGTACTTC

D: TRBD2
size: many
V: TRBV20-1
J: TRBJ2-7
CDR3: CSARVAGGQGREQYF
DNA: TGCAGTGCTAGGGTAGCGGGGGGGCAGGGTCGCGAGCAGTACTTC

D: TRBD1
size: -
V: TRBV15
J: TRBJ2-2
CDR3: CATSRDRGTAELFF
DNA: TGTGCTACCAGTAGAGATCGTGGGACAGCCGAGCTGTTTTTT

D: -
size: many
V: TRBV20-1
J: TRBJ1-4
CDR3: CSARFPGHQNEKLFF
DNA: TGCAGTGCTAGATTTCCCGGACACCAGAATGAAAAACTGTTTTTT

D: TRBD1
size: many
V: TRBV27
J: TRBJ2-2
CDR3: CASSPTPGTVTTGELFF
DNA: TGTGCCAGCAGCCCGACCCCCGGGACAGTAACGACCGGGGAGCTGTTTTTT

D: -
size: many
V: TRBV3-1
J: TRBJ1-3
CDR3: CASSQETSFLGSGNTIYF
DNA: TGTGCCAGCAGCCAAGAGACCTCCTTTTTGGGCTCTGGAAACACCATATATTTT

D: TRBD1
size: many
V: TRBV10-3
J: TRBJ2-7
CDR3: CATSSDRFTYEQYF
DNA: TGTGCCACATCTTCGGACAGGTTTACCTACGAGCAGTACTTC

D: -
size: many
V: TRBV9
J: TRBJ2-7
CDR3: CASSVAAAGAYEQYF
DNA: TGTGCCAGCAGCGTAGCGGCAGCCGGGGCCTACGAGCAGTACTTC

D: -
size: many
V: TRBV29-1
J: TRBJ1-5
CDR3: CSVGAGTSNQPQHF
DNA: TGCAGCGTGGGGGCGGGTACAAGCAATCAGCCCCAGCATTTT

D: -
size: -
V: TRBV12-3/TRBV12-4
J: TRBJ2-3
CDR3: CASNPGGSPSTDTQYF
DNA: TGTGCCAGCAATCCGGGTGGCAGCCCTAGCACAGATACGCAGTATTTT

D: -
size: many
V: TRBV7-9
J: TRBJ1-3
CDR3: CASSPDRRNTIYF
DNA: TGTGCCAGCAGCCCGGACCGAAGAAACACCATATATTTT

D: -
size: many
V: TRBV3-1
J: TRBJ1-6
CDR3: CASSHPWPSPLHF
DNA: TGTGCCAGCAGCCACCCATGGCCCTCACCCCTCCACTTT

D: -
size: -
V: TRBV29-1
J: TRBJ1-3
CDR3: CSAVVGSGNTIYF
DNA: TGCAGCGCCGTAGTAGGTTCTGGAAACACCATATATTTT

D: -
size: many
V: TRBV20-1
J: TRBJ1-6
CDR3: CSASQGNSPLHF
DNA: TGCAGTGCTAGTCAGGGTAATTCACCCCTCCACTTT

D: TRBD2
size: many
V: TRBV20-1
J: TRBJ2-3
CDR3: CSASPLVERGPTDTQYF
DNA: TGCAGTGCTAGCCCCCTGGTTGAGCGGGGTCCCACAGATACGCAGTATTTT